The entry that follows covers one T cell receptor (beta chain) sequence. Trimming took 7 bases from V and 0 from J, leaving 9 bases between them. Germline V gives CDR1 MNHEY, CDR2 SMNVEV (reference sequence). The CDR3 contains 13 residues. The source of the sample is a study of STAT5B mutations in CD4+ large granular lymphocyte leukemia. Using immunoSEQ multiplex PCR, the repertoire was profiled, and TCRdb retains in-frame clones only, with some absent. The sample carries 25,000 to 35,000 clones, 65% to 85% recorded once. V gene TRBV27 combines with J gene TRBJ1-1; D call uncertain. The sequenced sample consisted of CD4+ T cells from blood buffy coats. The sequence derives from a human donor in good health. The CDR3 bases are TGTGCCAGCAAGATCGCCATGAACACTGAAGCTTTCTTT. Its protein product is CASKIAMNTEAFF.